These T cell receptor beta chains were read from a single sample in a study of T cell responses to AZD1222 COVID-19 vaccine. Assay: immunoSEQ multiplex PCR; the TCRdb copy retains only in-frame clones and omits some. There are 130,000 or so clones in the sample; about 93% occur only once, and roughly 0.91% lies in the top ten. This sample comprised peripheral blood, obtained on day 0 of AZD1222 vaccination. These receptors all come from an adult in good health. The CDR3 runs from the conserved cysteine through the conserved F or W. A D gene is named only where the DNA matches it firmly. For some rows the clone size is stated as once, few or many, or as a class when expanded; others skip it.

v_gene: TRBV20-1; j_gene: TRBJ1-3; d_gene: .; abundance: .; CDR3aa: CSASSRLTIYF; CDR3nt: TGCAGTGCTAGTTCAAGACTAACCATATATTTT
v_gene: TRBV6-4; j_gene: TRBJ1-2; d_gene: .; abundance: .; CDR3aa: CASSDGKALSGYTF; CDR3nt: TGTGCCAGCAGTGACGGCAAGGCCTTAAGTGGCTACACCTTC
v_gene: TRBV19; j_gene: TRBJ2-1; d_gene: TRBD2; abundance: .; CDR3aa: CASSIGGGLYNEQFF; CDR3nt: TGTGCCAGTAGTATCGGTGGGGGACTATACAATGAGCAGTTCTTC
v_gene: TRBV5-4; j_gene: TRBJ2-1; d_gene: .; abundance: .; CDR3aa: CASSADSRSYNEQFF; CDR3nt: TGTGCCAGCAGCGCGGACAGTCGCTCCTACAATGAGCAGTTCTTC
v_gene: TRBV9; j_gene: TRBJ1-4; d_gene: TRBD1; abundance: .; CDR3aa: CASSGGQANEKLFF; CDR3nt: TGTGCCAGCAGCGGCGGACAGGCTAATGAAAAACTGTTTTTT
v_gene: TRBV11-2; j_gene: TRBJ2-3; d_gene: .; abundance: .; CDR3aa: CASSLAPGLLDTQYF; CDR3nt: TGTGCCAGCAGCTTAGCCCCCGGACTGTTAGATACGCAGTATTTT
v_gene: TRBV4-2; j_gene: TRBJ2-3; d_gene: TRBD1; abundance: many; CDR3aa: CASSQDPGQGTDTQYF; CDR3nt: TGTGCCAGCAGCCAAGATCCGGGACAGGGCACAGATACGCAGTATTTT
v_gene: TRBV6-4; j_gene: TRBJ2-5; d_gene: .; abundance: .; CDR3aa: CASRQDERETQYF; CDR3nt: TGTGCCAGCAGGCAGGACGAAAGGGAGACCCAGTACTTC
v_gene: TRBV27; j_gene: TRBJ2-7; d_gene: .; abundance: .; CDR3aa: CASGSTYEQYF; CDR3nt: TGTGCCAGCGGGTCGACCTACGAGCAGTACTTC
v_gene: TRBV5-6; j_gene: TRBJ1-1; d_gene: .; abundance: .; CDR3aa: CASTLAGNTEAFF; CDR3nt: TGTGCCAGCACCCTCGCGGGGAACACTGAAGCTTTCTTT
v_gene: TRBV7-9; j_gene: TRBJ1-4; d_gene: TRBD1; abundance: .; CDR3aa: CASSLPRQGSYEKLFF; CDR3nt: TGTGCCAGCAGCTTACCTCGACAGGGAAGTTATGAAAAACTGTTTTTT
v_gene: TRBV5-1; j_gene: TRBJ1-2; d_gene: .; abundance: .; CDR3aa: CATSAKRGWDYGYTF; CDR3nt: TGCGCCACCTCCGCGAAGAGGGGATGGGACTATGGCTACACCTTC
v_gene: TRBV5-1; j_gene: TRBJ1-1; d_gene: TRBD1; abundance: .; CDR3aa: CASSLAQGGTEAFF; CDR3nt: TGCGCCAGCAGCTTGGCCCAGGGGGGCACTGAAGCTTTCTTT
v_gene: TRBV5-6; j_gene: TRBJ2-5; d_gene: .; abundance: .; CDR3aa: CASSGEVPETQYF; CDR3nt: TGTGCCAGCTCCGGGGAGGTTCCAGAGACCCAGTACTTC
v_gene: TRBV11-2; j_gene: TRBJ1-6; d_gene: .; abundance: .; CDR3aa: CASSSGGYSPLHF; CDR3nt: TGTGCCAGCAGCTCGGGGGGCTATTCACCCCTCCACTTT
v_gene: TRBV19; j_gene: TRBJ1-2; d_gene: .; abundance: .; CDR3aa: CASSILLLGEDGYTF; CDR3nt: TGTGCCAGTAGTATATTACTTTTGGGGGAAGATGGCTACACCTTC
v_gene: TRBV9; j_gene: TRBJ2-7; d_gene: .; abundance: once; CDR3aa: CASSVAPASYEQYF; CDR3nt: TGTGCCAGCAGCGTAGCCCCCGCATCCTACGAGCAGTACTTC
v_gene: TRBV15; j_gene: TRBJ2-5; d_gene: .; abundance: .; CDR3aa: CATSRDGVGETQYF; CDR3nt: TGTGCCACCAGCAGAGATGGGGTTGGGGAGACCCAGTACTTC
v_gene: TRBV11-2; j_gene: TRBJ2-7; d_gene: .; abundance: .; CDR3aa: CASCRSRGGGTDNFYEQYF; CDR3nt: TGTGCCAGCTGCCGATCAAGGGGCGGAGGGACAGACAACTTCTACGAGCAGTACTTC
v_gene: TRBV19; j_gene: TRBJ1-5; d_gene: .; abundance: once; CDR3aa: CASSDRAIGQPQHF; CDR3nt: TGTGCCAGTAGTGATAGGGCTATAGGTCAGCCCCAGCATTTT
v_gene: TRBV5-1; j_gene: TRBJ1-1; d_gene: .; abundance: .; CDR3aa: CASSLGGLGTEAFF; CDR3nt: TGCGCCAGCAGCTTGGGGGGGCTGGGGACTGAAGCTTTCTTT
v_gene: TRBV19; j_gene: TRBJ1-2; d_gene: TRBD1; abundance: .; CDR3aa: CASSMGTGDGYTF; CDR3nt: TGTGCCAGTAGTATGGGGACAGGGGACGGCTACACCTTC
v_gene: TRBV30; j_gene: TRBJ2-2; d_gene: TRBD2; abundance: .; CDR3aa: CAWSPGLGNTGELFF; CDR3nt: TGTGCCTGGTCCCCGGGACTAGGGAACACCGGGGAGCTGTTTTTT
v_gene: TRBV19; j_gene: TRBJ2-2; d_gene: TRBD1; abundance: .; CDR3aa: CASRWTGGTGELFF; CDR3nt: TGTGCCAGTAGGTGGACAGGGGGAACCGGGGAGCTGTTTTTT
v_gene: TRBV5-8; j_gene: TRBJ2-7; d_gene: .; abundance: .; CDR3aa: CASSFYEQYF; CDR3nt: TGTGCCAGCAGCTTTTACGAGCAGTACTTC
v_gene: TRBV3-1/TRBV3-2; j_gene: TRBJ1-2; d_gene: TRBD1; abundance: .; CDR3aa: CASSQVPGGYGYTF; CDR3nt: TGTGCCAGCAGCCAAGTACCAGGGGGGTATGGCTACACCTTC
v_gene: TRBV2; j_gene: TRBJ2-4; d_gene: TRBD1; abundance: .; CDR3aa: CASTDRGLGNIQYF; CDR3nt: TGTGCCAGCACCGACAGGGGGCTAGGAAACATTCAGTACTTC
v_gene: TRBV4-1; j_gene: TRBJ1-1; d_gene: .; abundance: .; CDR3aa: CASSQGAMGSYTEAFF; CDR3nt: TGCGCCAGCAGCCAAGGGGCCATGGGCAGTTACACTGAAGCTTTCTTT
v_gene: TRBV5-1; j_gene: TRBJ2-7; d_gene: TRBD1; abundance: .; CDR3aa: CASSAGTGLYEQYF; CDR3nt: TGCGCCAGCAGCGCCGGGACAGGCCTCTACGAGCAGTACTTC
v_gene: TRBV5-1; j_gene: TRBJ1-2; d_gene: .; abundance: .; CDR3aa: CASSLDLGGYGYTF; CDR3nt: TGCGCCAGCAGCTTGGATCTGGGTGGTTATGGCTACACCTTC
v_gene: TRBV7-2; j_gene: TRBJ2-6; d_gene: .; abundance: .; CDR3aa: CASSSPTTWDSSGANVLTF; CDR3nt: TGTGCCAGCAGCTCCCCTACGACATGGGATAGCTCTGGGGCCAACGTCCTGACTTTC
v_gene: TRBV19; j_gene: TRBJ1-2; d_gene: .; abundance: .; CDR3aa: CASFIVAYGYTF; CDR3nt: TGTGCCAGTTTTATAGTCGCCTATGGCTACACCTTC
v_gene: TRBV5-6; j_gene: TRBJ1-5; d_gene: TRBD1; abundance: .; CDR3aa: CASSLLGTAGGQPQHF; CDR3nt: TGTGCCAGCAGCCTGCTTGGGACAGCCGGGGGCCAGCCCCAGCATTTT
v_gene: TRBV4-1; j_gene: TRBJ2-2; d_gene: .; abundance: .; CDR3aa: CASSRPGSYTGELFF; CDR3nt: TGCGCCAGCAGTCGTCCCGGGAGCTACACCGGGGAGCTGTTTTTT
v_gene: TRBV7-2; j_gene: TRBJ1-2; d_gene: .; abundance: .; CDR3aa: CASSNRRVGYGYTF; CDR3nt: TGTGCCAGCAGCAACCGAAGGGTTGGCTATGGCTACACCTTC
v_gene: TRBV7-6; j_gene: TRBJ2-3; d_gene: TRBD2; abundance: .; CDR3aa: CASSPTSGGPSTDTQYF; CDR3nt: TGTGCCAGCAGCCCGACTAGCGGGGGGCCTAGCACAGATACGCAGTATTTT
v_gene: TRBV3-1/TRBV3-2; j_gene: TRBJ1-5; d_gene: .; abundance: .; CDR3aa: CASSQGPNQPQHF; CDR3nt: TGTGCCAGCAGCCAGGGACCCAATCAGCCCCAGCATTTT
v_gene: TRBV30; j_gene: TRBJ1-1; d_gene: TRBD1; abundance: .; CDR3aa: CAWSPGQGAAAFF; CDR3nt: TGTGCCTGGAGTCCCGGACAGGGGGCAGCGGCTTTCTTT
v_gene: TRBV5-5; j_gene: TRBJ2-5; d_gene: .; abundance: .; CDR3aa: CASSHLGVETQYF; CDR3nt: TGTGCCAGCAGCCACCTGGGTGTAGAGACCCAGTACTTC
v_gene: TRBV12-3/TRBV12-4; j_gene: TRBJ1-5; d_gene: .; abundance: .; CDR3aa: CASSLVPQPQHF; CDR3nt: TGTGCCAGCAGTTTAGTCCCTCAGCCCCAGCATTTT
v_gene: TRBV19; j_gene: TRBJ1-1; d_gene: .; abundance: .; CDR3aa: CASTAQGSGNTEAFF; CDR3nt: TGTGCCAGTACTGCCCAGGGTAGTGGAAACACTGAAGCTTTCTTT
v_gene: TRBV6-1; j_gene: TRBJ1-5; d_gene: .; abundance: .; CDR3aa: CASRTGFNQPQHF; CDR3nt: TGTGCCAGCAGAACAGGGTTTAACCAGCCCCAGCATTTT
v_gene: TRBV19; j_gene: TRBJ1-4; d_gene: .; abundance: .; CDR3aa: CASREGGATNEKLFF; CDR3nt: TGTGCCAGTAGGGAGGGGGGTGCAACTAATGAAAAACTGTTTTTT
v_gene: TRBV11-2; j_gene: TRBJ1-3; d_gene: .; abundance: once; CDR3aa: CASSPVRGPGNTIYF; CDR3nt: TGTGCCAGCAGCCCGGTTCGGGGTCCTGGAAACACCATATATTTT
v_gene: TRBV3-1/TRBV3-2; j_gene: TRBJ2-5; d_gene: TRBD2; abundance: .; CDR3aa: CASSQDHHGGETQYF; CDR3nt: TGTGCCAGCAGCCAAGATCATCACGGGGGGGAGACCCAGTACTTC
v_gene: TRBV12-5; j_gene: TRBJ2-5; d_gene: TRBD2; abundance: .; CDR3aa: CASGLVLAGVNSGETQYF; CDR3nt: TGTGCTAGTGGTTTGGTACTAGCGGGGGTAAACAGTGGGGAGACCCAGTACTTC
v_gene: TRBV2; j_gene: TRBJ1-6; d_gene: .; abundance: once; CDR3aa: CASSDEQGSPLHF; CDR3nt: TGTGCCAGCAGTGATGAGCAGGGTTCACCCCTCCACTTT
v_gene: TRBV5-1; j_gene: TRBJ1-3; d_gene: .; abundance: .; CDR3aa: CASSLGGLGNTIYF; CDR3nt: TGCGCCAGCAGCTTGGGTGGGCTCGGAAACACCATATATTTT
v_gene: TRBV19; j_gene: TRBJ1-6; d_gene: TRBD1; abundance: .; CDR3aa: CASSRQGYGSPLHF; CDR3nt: TGTGCCAGTAGTAGACAGGGCTACGGTTCACCCCTCCACTTT
v_gene: TRBV2; j_gene: TRBJ2-1; d_gene: .; abundance: .; CDR3aa: CASSANTYNEQFF; CDR3nt: TGTGCCAGCAGTGCTAACACCTACAATGAGCAGTTCTTC
v_gene: TRBV9; j_gene: TRBJ1-2; d_gene: .; abundance: .; CDR3aa: CASSVDGYGYTF; CDR3nt: TGTGCCAGCAGCGTAGATGGATATGGCTACACCTTC